This T cell receptor (beta chain) was identified during a study of OX40 agonist ivuxolimab in advanced cancers. Study as a whole: A mean age of 60 years, range 23 to 79, was recorded, and 70% to 85% were male. Overall study results and limits: Researchers did not determine the expanded peripheral T cells' antigen specificity.

The assay was immunoSEQ multiplex PCR, and TCRdb's table has in-frame clones only and misses some. The data contain 25,000 or so clones, 73% of them singletons. The germline V and J ends were trimmed by 3 bases and 9 bases, with 12 bases remaining between them. Germline V gene data show CDR1 as SGHVS and CDR2 as FNYEAQ. The CDR3 runs to 13 residues. As for this clone: Its target is unknown.

The rearrangement uses TRBV7-6 and TRBJ2-1, with D perhaps matching TRBD1 (5 bases). This receptor was taken from an adult with an advanced solid tumor such as melanoma, head and neck, liver or kidney cancer. This material consisted of CD4+ or CD8+ T cells sorted from blood, taken in a trial of the OX40 agonist ivuxolimab. The CDR3 DNA reads TGTGCCAGCAGCTTCCGCGGAAGGGGTGAGCAGTTCTTC. Its protein product is CASSFRGRGEQFF.